This is a list of T cell receptor beta chains from one sample in a study of T-cell reconstitution after alpha-beta-depleted transplantation in children. TCRdb itself ran the PCR reads through MiXCR, one entry per CDR3 protein. Here the sample spans a few hundred thousand distinct CDR3 sequences, approximately 12% being singletons. The sample in question was PBMCs from the stem cell graft donor, obtained from the stem cell graft. These receptors originate from a human donor who donated a stem cell graft to a child with combined immunodeficiency. Each CDR3 is given with its conserved first and last residue. A D gene is named only where the DNA matches it firmly. Some rows have no size entry. The others give once, few or many, or a class for an expanded clone.

TRBJ2-1	.	many	TRBV12-3/TRBV12-4	CASSLWADYNEQFF	TGTGCCAGCAGTTTATGGGCAGACTACAATGAGCAGTTCTTC
TRBJ2-3	.	many	TRBV6-1	CASSEPDRNTDTQYF	TGTGCCAGCAGTGAACCCGACAGAAACACAGATACGCAGTATTTT
TRBJ2-7	TRBD1	few	TRBV5-1	CASSSGQRLLYEQYF	TGCGCCAGCAGCTCGGGACAGAGGCTTTTATACGAGCAGTACTTC
TRBJ2-5	.	many	TRBV27	CASSLSYSETQYF	TGTGCCAGCAGTTTATCGTATTCGGAGACCCAGTACTTC
TRBJ2-3	.	many	TRBV4-2	CASSQDFRVTDTQYF	TGTGCCAGCAGCCAAGATTTCAGGGTGACAGATACGCAGTATTTT
TRBJ2-7	.	.	TRBV6-2/TRBV6-3	CASRNHEQYF	TGTGCCAGCAGGAACCACGAGCAGTACTTC
TRBJ1-5	TRBD1	.	TRBV5-5	CASSSMTGEGQPQHF	TGTGCCAGCAGCTCCATGACAGGGGAAGGGCAGCCCCAGCATTTT
TRBJ2-3	TRBD2	.	TRBV29-1	CSVEDRAGDPTSSQYF	TGCAGCGTTGAAGATCGGGCGGGGGACCCTACAAGTTCGCAGTATTTT
TRBJ2-2	TRBD2	few	TRBV9	CASSVGLAGGLGGELFF	TGTGCCAGCAGCGTAGGACTAGCGGGAGGCCTCGGCGGGGAGCTGTTTTTT
TRBJ2-7	TRBD1	.	TRBV12-3/TRBV12-4	CASSPETGVGYEQYF	TGTGCCAGCAGTCCTGAGACAGGGGTAGGGTACGAGCAGTACTTC
TRBJ2-7	.	few	TRBV18	CASSPRGHQLRSYEQYF	TGTGCCAGCTCACCAAGGGGACACCAACTACGCTCCTACGAGCAGTACTTC
TRBJ2-4	.	many	TRBV9	CASSVSGASNIQYF	TGTGCCAGCAGCGTATCAGGGGCCTCAAACATTCAGTACTTC
TRBJ2-3	TRBD2	.	TRBV10-3	CAISEGLAGGSMYF	TGTGCCATCAGTGAGGGACTAGCGGGAGGAAGTATGTATTTT
TRBJ2-2	TRBD2	.	TRBV12-3/TRBV12-4	CASSPGLAGRLFF	TGTGCCAGCAGTCCCGGACTAGCGGGGAGGCTGTTTTTT
TRBJ2-5	.	many	TRBV6-2/TRBV6-3	CASSYSTNGDQETQYF	TGTGCCAGCAGTTACTCGACAAACGGGGACCAAGAGACCCAGTACTTC
TRBJ2-7	.	few	TRBV7-2	CASSPHWSEQYF	TGTGCCAGCAGCCCCCATTGGTCCGAGCAGTACTTC
TRBJ2-5	TRBD2	.	TRBV11-2	CASSFLYYRSSGEQETQYF	TGTGCCAGCAGCTTTTTGTACTACCGGAGTAGCGGGGAGCAAGAGACCCAGTACTTC
TRBJ2-1	TRBD2	few	TRBV20-1	CSAGAGATNEQFF	TGCAGTGCTGGAGCGGGAGCGACCAATGAGCAGTTCTTC
TRBJ2-3	.	many	TRBV5-1	CASSLTTPGPTDTQYF	TGCGCCAGCAGCTTGACGACTCCGGGGCCTACAGATACGCAGTATTTT
TRBJ1-2	TRBD1	.	TRBV12-3/TRBV12-4	CASSRQGWGYTF	TGTGCCAGCAGTCGACAGGGGTGGGGCTACACCTTC
TRBJ2-3	.	.	TRBV3-1	CASSQLPFSDTQYF	TGTGCCAGCAGCCAACTACCGTTCTCGGATACGCAGTATTTT
TRBJ2-7	TRBD2	many	TRBV5-1	CASSLELAGVEQYF	TGCGCCAGCAGCTTGGAACTAGCGGGAGTCGAGCAGTACTTC
TRBJ2-1	.	few	TRBV11-3	CASSLVSGADEQFF	TGTGCCAGCAGCTTAGTATCGGGGGCGGATGAGCAGTTCTTC
TRBJ2-7	.	.	TRBV5-1	CASSLGMTNYEQYF	TGCGCCAGCAGCCTCGGGATGACGAACTACGAGCAGTACTTC
TRBJ2-1	.	.	TRBV29-1	CSVGRGPGHNEQFF	TGCAGCGTTGGGCGGGGTCCAGGCCACAATGAGCAGTTCTTC
TRBJ2-1	TRBD1	.	TRBV19	CASSMGLQGAYNEQFF	TGTGCCAGTAGTATGGGCCTACAGGGGGCCTACAATGAGCAGTTCTTC
TRBJ1-2	.	few	TRBV7-2	CASSLGGDFLGTYGYTF	TGTGCCAGCAGCTTAGGGGGGGACTTCCTAGGGACCTATGGCTACACCTTC
TRBJ2-1	TRBD1	few	TRBV7-3	CASSADRGIYNEQFF	TGTGCCAGCAGCGCCGACAGGGGGATATACAATGAGCAGTTCTTC
TRBJ2-7	.	.	TRBV12-3/TRBV12-4	CASSAGLGSREQYF	TGTGCCAGCAGTGCCGGACTGGGATCTAGAGAGCAGTACTTC
TRBJ1-2	.	.	TRBV5-6	CASSPPTEHYGYTF	TGTGCCAGCAGCCCTCCGACAGAGCACTATGGCTACACCTTC
TRBJ2-1	TRBD1	.	TRBV5-6	CASSLLGQAGSYNEQFF	TGTGCCAGCAGCCTGCTGGGACAGGCCGGCTCCTACAATGAGCAGTTCTTC
TRBJ2-1	.	.	TRBV14	CASSQAVSYNEQFF	TGTGCCAGCAGCCAAGCGGTCAGTTACAATGAGCAGTTCTTC